The 6 T cell receptor beta chains listed next were all sequenced from one sample in a study of T cell responses to AZD1222 COVID-19 vaccine. TCRdb's copy holds only in-frame clones and misses some; the assay was immunoSEQ multiplex PCR. This table holds 95,000 to 150,000 clones, roughly 89% found once. The sequencing here drew on peripheral blood, taken on day 0 of MenACWY control vaccination. These receptors were obtained from an adult in good health.

The chain carries TRBV11-2 and TRBJ2-7, with 11 positions matching TRBD2. Germline V gene data show CDR1 as SGHAT and CDR2 as FQNNGV. V trimming: 6 bases; J trimming: 5 bases; junction bases outside the gene matches: 6. The CDR3 contains 14 residues. The CDR3 region is CASSSTSGSHEQYF. CDR3 coding DNA: TGTGCCAGCAGTTCCACTAGCGGGAGCCACGAGCAGTACTTC.

J is TRBJ2-6 and V is TRBV5-1; 7 bases agree with TRBD1. The CDR3 contains 16 residues. Trimming took 0 bases from V and 4 from J; bases not matched to a gene: 4. Per germline, CDR1 SGHRS and CDR2 YFSETQ. CDR3 bases: TGCGCCAGCAGCTTGGACGGGACAGCCGGGGCCAACGTCCTGACTTTC. Its protein product is CASSLDGTAGANVLTF.

The chain employs TRBV6-5 and TRBJ2-7, with a possible D match to TRBD2 (5 bases). The CDR3 is made up of 13 amino acids. V lost 7 bases and J lost 3, with 13 bases in between. Germline lookup yields CDR1 MNHEY and CDR2 SVGAGI. The CDR3 bases are TGTGCCAGCACCGGACTCTCCCTCTACGAGCAGTACTTC. Amino acid sequence: CASTGLSLYEQYF.

About this clone: This sample also contains other DNA sequences that code for the same CDR3. The chain is built from TRBV18 and TRBJ1-5; unclear D gene. Per the germline V gene, CDR1 is KGHSH and CDR2 is LQKENI. Between the trimmed V and J ends, which lost 3 bases and 0 bases, there was a span of 3 bases. The CDR3 consists of 13 residues. The CDR3: CASSPDSNQPQHF. CDR3 coding DNA: TGTGCCAGCTCACCCGATAGCAATCAGCCCCAGCATTTT.

This clone was observed a few times. This sequence joins TRBV6-2 or TRBV6-3 and TRBJ2-2; TRBD1 might be the D (6 bases). V lost 2 bases and J lost 6, with 19 bases in between. This CDR3 is 17 amino acids long. Germline V gene lookup returns CDR1 MNHEY and CDR2 SVGEGT. CDR3 amino acids: CASSYLGQSGPPGELFF. The CDR3 DNA follows: TGTGCCAGCAGTTACCTTGGACAGTCCGGACCCCCCGGGGAGCTGTTTTTT.

The genes are TRBV3-1 (or the pseudogene TRBV3-2) and TRBJ1-1, with 7 bases identical to TRBD1. CDR1 and CDR2 from the germline V gene are LGHDT and YNNKEL (reference sequence). With V trimmed by 5 bases and J by 0 bases, 6 bases remained unmatched. The CDR3 runs 15 residues. CDR3 loop: CASSFGTAMNTEAFF. In nucleotides, the CDR3 is TGTGCCAGCAGCTTCGGGACAGCTATGAACACTGAAGCTTTCTTT.